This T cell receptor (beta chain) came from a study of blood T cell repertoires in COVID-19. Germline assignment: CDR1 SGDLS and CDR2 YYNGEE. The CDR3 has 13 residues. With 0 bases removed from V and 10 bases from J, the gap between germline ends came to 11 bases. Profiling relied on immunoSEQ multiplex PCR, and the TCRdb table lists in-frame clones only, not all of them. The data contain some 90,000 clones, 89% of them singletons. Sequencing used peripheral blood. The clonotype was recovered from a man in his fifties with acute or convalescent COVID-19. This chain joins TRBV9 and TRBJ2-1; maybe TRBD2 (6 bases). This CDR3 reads CASSVGGTSEQFF. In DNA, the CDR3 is TGTGCCAGCAGCGTAGGGGGAACTAGCGAGCAGTTCTTC.